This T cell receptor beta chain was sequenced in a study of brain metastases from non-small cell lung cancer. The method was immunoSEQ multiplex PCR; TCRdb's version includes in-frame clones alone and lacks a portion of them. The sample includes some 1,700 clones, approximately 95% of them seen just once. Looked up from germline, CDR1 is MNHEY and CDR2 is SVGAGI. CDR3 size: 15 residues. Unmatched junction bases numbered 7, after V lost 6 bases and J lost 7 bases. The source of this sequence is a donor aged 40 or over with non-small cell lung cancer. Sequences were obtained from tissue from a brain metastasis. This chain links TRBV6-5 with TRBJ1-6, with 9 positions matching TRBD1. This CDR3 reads CASSLGQGQNSPLHF. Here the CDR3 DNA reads TGTGCCAGCAGCCTAGGACAGGGGCAAAATTCACCCCTCCACTTT.